These T cell receptor beta chains were read from a single sample in a study of blood T cell repertoires in COVID-19. TCRdb's copy holds only in-frame clones and misses some; the assay was immunoSEQ multiplex PCR. The data show about 150,000 clones, 80% to 90% seen once. The specimen was peripheral blood. The receptors were gathered from a woman aged 55-69 years with COVID-19, enrolled during active disease. CDR3s leave out the opening cysteine and the closing phenylalanine or tryptophan. Fields, in order: J gene, V gene, CDR3 length, CDR3 protein.

TRBJ2-3,TRBV9,12,ASSATSGSDTQY
TRBJ2-2,TRBV4-1,12,ASSHHRAGGELF
TRBJ1-6,TRBV7-3,12,ASSRGEDNSPLH
TRBJ2-5,TRBV7-3,12,ASSPTGGGETQY
TRBJ2-1,TRBV11-2,15,ASSLGGLAGWAGEQF
TRBJ2-5,TRBV18,13,ASSPPPGREETQY
TRBJ2-3,TRBV9,14,ASTGFGGGNTDTQY
TRBJ2-3,TRBV19,13,ASSIGTSGTDTQY
TRBJ1-1,TRBV18,13,ASSPPITRNTEAF
TRBJ2-4,TRBV11-3,15,ASSPRGTSGDKNIQY
TRBJ2-3,TRBV10-3,12,AIRGTGPTDTQY
TRBJ1-5,TRBV7-8,12,AVGEGRANQPQH
TRBJ2-7,TRBV11-2,13,ASSLDMAAGYEQY
TRBJ2-7,TRBV19,13,ASSGSSAITYEQY
TRBJ2-3,TRBV5-4,11,ASSLYGSDTQY
TRBJ1-2,TRBV12-3/TRBV12-4,10,ASSLRNYGYT
TRBJ1-2,TRBV6-2/TRBV6-3,11,ASSYESTYGYT
TRBJ2-2,TRBV19,12,ASSAGLVTGELF
TRBJ2-2,TRBV18,13,ASRGQGDNTGELF
TRBJ1-2,TRBV9,14,ASSVESDSLNYGYT
TRBJ2-1,TRBV2,15,ATARLAGGFSYNEQF
TRBJ1-6,TRBV7-9,12,ASSFDGGNSPLH
TRBJ2-7,TRBV7-3,13,ASSPQGERANEQY
TRBJ2-7,TRBV11-2,9,ASSLLYEQY
TRBJ2-7,TRBV5-1,13,ASSSSPGQTYEQY
TRBJ1-1,TRBV12-5,12,ASAPTGGRTEAF
TRBJ2-3,TRBV5-1,15,ASSLGLRGYGTDTQY
TRBJ2-7,TRBV23-1,12,ASSHPGGHYEQY
TRBJ1-6,TRBV4-2,14,ASSQVSVGGYSPLH
TRBJ2-2,TRBV6-5,13,ASSYSREITGELF
TRBJ2-7,TRBV5-5,13,ASSPPPGEFYEQY
TRBJ2-3,TRBV6-6,10,ASSQGADTQY
TRBJ2-5,TRBV23-1,17,ASSQSRTSGGLFQETQY
TRBJ1-1,TRBV9,11,ASSQTGDTEAF
TRBJ2-2,TRBV29-1,12,SVRTQGGTGELF
TRBJ2-4,TRBV10-3,16,AISERDRVVGAKNIQY
TRBJ2-6,TRBV10-3,15,AITRAGVTSGANVLT
TRBJ1-2,TRBV25-1,12,ASSADRVHYGYT
TRBJ2-3,TRBV7-8,14,ASSLVSGHSTDTQY
TRBJ1-1,TRBV5-1,12,ASKPTAVNTEAF
TRBJ2-3,TRBV11-3,14,ASSSRVAGSSDTQY
TRBJ1-2,TRBV19,10,ASSQVDYGYT
TRBJ1-2,TRBV5-1,13,ASSWTGGVNYGYT
TRBJ2-2,TRBV6-4,13,ASSDNRGRTGELF
TRBJ2-1,TRBV20-1,9,SARLDNEQF
TRBJ1-3,TRBV10-3,11,AIRDTSGNTIY
TRBJ1-2,TRBV5-4,12,ASSAGQSNYGYT
TRBJ2-7,TRBV9,13,ASSVRTGYSYEQY
TRBJ2-1,TRBV24-1,13,ATSQGTGFYNEQF
TRBJ2-7,TRBV7-3,11,ASQHPTGDEQY
TRBJ1-3,TRBV5-4,12,ASSLSGAGNTIY
TRBJ1-1,TRBV6-2/TRBV6-3,10,ASSELDTEAF